Each of the 32 T cell receptor beta chains below was sequenced from the same sample in a study of early T cells in non-severe SARS-CoV-2 infection. From the 5' RACE reads, TCRdb called clonotypes with MiXCR, one entry per CDR3 protein. The data hold tens of thousands of distinct CDR3 sequences, with more than 4% observed a single time. Sequenced sample: whole blood. The source is an adult who was a healthcare worker with PCR-confirmed SARS-CoV-2 infection or an uninfected control (not recorded which).

This clonotype was detected only a few times. The rearrangement links TRBV12-3 or TRBV12-4 to TRBJ1-3, with 8 bases identical to TRBD1. CDR3 length equals 14 residues. The J segment lost 6 bases and the V segment lost 4 bases, leaving 5 bases of the junction unmatched. CDR3 DNA sequence: TGTGCCAGCAGTTCGACAGGGGCTGAAAACACCATATATTTT. It is translated as CASSSTGAENTIYF.

As to this clonotype: A read error is possible here, since a much larger clone lies one base away. The chain couples TRBV30 to TRBJ1-6; 7 bases align to TRBD1. Germline assignment: CDR1 GTSNPN and CDR2 SVGIG (reference sequence). The CDR3 consists of 16 residues. Here the CDR3 reads CVWSPTGAPPNSPLHF. CDR3 in DNA: TGTGTCTGGAGTCCCACAGGGGCACCTCCTAATTCACCCCTCCACTTT.

V is TRBV11-3 and J is TRBJ1-2; 9 bases align to TRBD1. The CDR3 is 15 residues long. Losses at the gene ends were 5 bases for V and 1 base for J; bases not matched to a gene: 5. Germline CDR1 reads SGHNT; CDR2 reads YENEEA. The CDR3 is CASSLDRGFNYGYTF. The CDR3 DNA is TGTGCCAGCAGCCTGGACAGGGGATTTAACTATGGCTACACCTTC.

This clonotype was seen more than once but under ten times. The chain uses TRBV7-6 and TRBJ2-3; D unresolved. Germline V gene sequence: CDR1 SGHVS, CDR2 FNYEAQ. V lost 5 bases to trimming and J lost 6 bases, with 12 bases between them. The CDR3 is 13 amino acids. CDR3 loop: CASSPLPPDTQYF. The CDR3 nucleotides are TGTGCCAGCAGCCCTCTCCCCCCGGATACGCAGTATTTT.

The genes are TRBV20-1 and TRBJ2-7; unclear D gene. Trimming took off 6 bases at V and 6 bases at J, with 9 bases between the two ends. The CDR3 covers 10 residues. Germline V gene lookup returns CDR1 DFQATT and CDR2 SNEGSKA (reference sequence). The CDR3 loop is CSASPREQYF. The CDR3 nucleotides read TGCAGTGCCTCCCCGCGCGAGCAGTACTTC.

V and J are TRBV30 and TRBJ2-7; 7 positions agree with TRBD1. Germline V gene lookup returns CDR1 GTSNPN and CDR2 SVGIG (reference sequence). The CDR3 length is 13 residues. J lost 1 base, V lost 3 bases, and 3 bases had no gene match. The CDR3 region is CAWSTTGSYEQYF. In DNA form, the CDR3 reads TGTGCCTGGAGCACGACAGGGTCCTACGAGCAGTACTTC.

This clonotype has ten or more counts. The chain links TRBV12-3 or TRBV12-4 to TRBJ1-1; 10 nucleotides align to TRBD1. This CDR3 has 16 amino acids. J lost 2 bases, V lost 2 bases, and 5 bases had no gene match. CDR3 amino acids: CASSLLGQGVNTEAFF. In DNA form, the CDR3 reads TGTGCCAGCAGTTTACTCGGACAGGGGGTAAACACTGAAGCTTTCTTT.

This clonotype was counted many times. V is TRBV4-1 and J is TRBJ2-5; TRBD1 aligns across 7 bases. Trimming took 1 base from V and 0 from J; bases not matched to a gene: 2. The CDR3 runs 15 residues. CDR1 and CDR2 from the germline V gene are MGHRA and YSYEKL. CDR3 amino acids: CASSQGQGYQETQYF. DNA of the CDR3: TGCGCCAGCAGCCAAGGACAGGGATACCAAGAGACCCAGTACTTC.

This clonotype has ten or more counts. This chain uses TRBV5-6 with TRBJ2-2; perhaps TRBD2 as D (6 bases). Germline assignment: CDR1 SGHDT and CDR2 YYEEEE. With 0 bases removed from V and 6 bases from J, the gap between germline ends came to 9 bases. This CDR3 comprises 14 residues. Written as DNA, the CDR3 is TGTGCCAGCAGCTTGGGCAGGAGGGCCGGGGAGCTGTTTTTT. Its protein product is CASSLGRRAGELFF. Full variable domain (rest looked up from reference TRBV5-6 and TRBJ2-2): DAGVTQSPTHLIKTRGQQVTLRCSPKSGHDTVSWYQQALGQGPQFIFQYYEEEERQRGNFPDRFSGHQFPNYSSELNVNALLLGDSALYLCASSLGRRAGELFFGEGSRLTVL.

This clonotype has a count of ten or more. The rearrangement links TRBV10-2 to TRBJ2-3; 7 bases agree with TRBD2. Per germline, CDR1 WSHSY and CDR2 SAAADI. This CDR3 comprises 15 residues. V gave up 8 bases and J gave up 3 bases; unmatched junction bases: 11. CDR3 in DNA: TGCGCCAGCTCCTCGTTTGGGGGAGGGACAGATACGCAGTATTTT. It encodes CASSSFGGGTDTQYF.

This clonotype is judged medium-sized. This chain joins TRBV7-6 and TRBJ1-1, with TRBD1 matching over 9 bases. Germline-derived CDR1 and CDR2 are SGHVS and FNYEAQ. V dropped 5 bases and J dropped 7; count of bases not matched to a gene: 5. The CDR3 consists of 13 residues. This CDR3 is CASSPGTGIEAFF. The CDR3 region has the DNA TGTGCCAGCAGCCCCGGGACAGGGATTGAAGCTTTCTTT.

This clonotype has a count of ten or more. This rearrangement joins TRBV12-3 or TRBV12-4 to TRBJ1-4; D ambiguous. The V end lost 1 base, the J end lost 8 bases, and 11 bases lay between the germline ends. The CDR3 is made up of 14 amino acids. CDR3 amino acids: CASSLVGREEKLFF. CDR3 bases: TGTGCCAGCAGTTTAGTAGGGAGAGAAGAAAAACTGTTTTTT.

This clonotype came up many times. In nucleotides, the CDR3 is TGTGCCAGCAGCTTGGGTTGGGACACCGGGGAGCTGTTTTTT. Translating gives CASSLGWDTGELFF. The chain carries TRBV7-6 and TRBJ2-2, with D hard to call. Germline assignment: CDR1 SGHVS and CDR2 FNYEAQ. This CDR3 comprises 14 residues. Trimming shortened V by 3 bases and J by 3 bases, and 8 bases separated the two germline ends. The full variable domain, its missing parts supplied by reference TRBV7-6 and TRBJ2-2, is GAGVSQSPRYKVTKRGQDVALRCDPISGHVSLYWYRQALGQGPEFLTYFNYEAQQDKSGLPNDRFSAERPEGSISTLTIQRTEQRDSAMYRCASSLGWDTGELFFGEGSRLTVL.

This clonotype was picked up many times. V gene TRBV3-1 combines with J gene TRBJ1-2, with 7 bases fitting TRBD1. The germline CDR1 and CDR2 sequences are LGHDT and YNNKEL (reference sequence). V lost 4 bases, J lost 2 bases, and 4 bases stayed unmatched. This CDR3 is built from 14 residues. This CDR3 is CASSPQTGNYGYTF. The CDR3 nucleotides read TGTGCCAGCAGCCCCCAGACAGGGAACTATGGCTACACCTTC.

The rearrangement uses TRBV6-6 and TRBJ2-2; 9 positions agree with TRBD1. Per germline, CDR1 MNHNY and CDR2 SVGAGI (reference sequence). Losses at the gene ends were 7 bases for V and 4 bases for J; bases not matched to a gene: 4. The CDR3 sequence is 14 residues long. CDR3 nucleotides: TGTGCCAGCATCCTGACAGGGGGCACCGGGGAGCTGTTTTTT. Protein: CASILTGGTGELFF.

Ten or more counts support this clonotype. The V call is TRBV6-2 or TRBV6-3, the J call TRBJ2-4; 10 bases are shared with TRBD1. The ends lost 2 bases at V and 0 bases at J; junction bases unmatched: 10. This CDR3 is 19 amino acids long. Germline lookup yields CDR1 MNHEY and CDR2 SVGEGT. CDR3 DNA: TGTGCCAGCAGTTACCAGGGGACAGGGGTCGATTTAGCCAAAAACATTCAGTACTTC. Translated, it gives CASSYQGTGVDLAKNIQYF.

This clonotype occurred a few times. The chain employs TRBV7-9 and TRBJ1-5; possible D gene TRBD2, 5 bases. The DNA end is more similar to TRBJ2-3, so the J call may be wrong. Germline CDR1 is SEHNR and CDR2 is FQNEAQ (reference sequence). The CDR3 is 17 residues long. CDR3 residues: CASSLAAGVASNQPQYF. The CDR3 DNA is TGTGCCAGCAGCTTAGCCGCTGGGGTGGCTAGCAATCAGCCCCAGTATTTT.

This clonotype was seen more than once but under ten times. The chain uses TRBV14 and TRBJ2-7; D remains unclear. Trimming removed 1 base from V and 2 bases from J, with 15 bases in between. The germline V gene encodes CDR1 SGHDN and CDR2 FVKESK. The CDR3 length is 16 residues. The CDR3 spells CASSQGLSGPAYEQYF. CDR3 DNA sequence: TGTGCCAGCAGCCAAGGACTTTCCGGGCCGGCCTACGAGCAGTACTTC.

This clonotype was counted at least ten times. The genes are TRBV29-1 and TRBJ2-3; D is possibly TRBD1 (5 bases). CDR1 and CDR2 (germline): SQVTM, ANQGSEA. Trimming pared 4 bases from V and 0 bases from J, leaving 14 bases between. CDR3 length: 15 amino acids. The CDR3 coding sequence is TGCAGCGTTGTTTGGGGCGAGACCAGCACAGATACGCAGTATTTT. It translates to CSVVWGETSTDTQYF.

This clonotype was observed at least ten times. V gene TRBV7-8 combines with J gene TRBJ1-1; D ambiguous. Trimming cost V 1 base and J 0 bases, with 12 bases left between them. Germline V gives CDR1 SGHVS, CDR2 FQNEAQ. This CDR3 has 16 residues. The CDR3 DNA follows: TGTGCCAGCAGCTTAGAGGCAATCCCCATGAACACTGAAGCTTTCTTT. Its translation is CASSLEAIPMNTEAFF. Combining the CDR3 with reference TRBV7-8 and TRBJ1-1 gives the whole variable domain GAGVSQSPRYKVAKRGQDVALRCDPISGHVSLFWYQQALGQGPEFLTYFQNEAQLDKSGLPSDRFFAERPEGSVSTLKIQRTQQEDSAVYLCASSLEAIPMNTEAFFGQGTRLTVV.

This clonotype appeared many times. J is TRBJ2-7 and V is TRBV5-1, with 9 bases identical to TRBD1. Germline V gene lookup returns CDR1 SGHRS and CDR2 YFSETQ. J gave up 6 bases and V 4 bases, and 8 bases lay outside the gene matches. The CDR3 runs to 14 residues. CDR3 bases: TGCGCCAGCAGCCAGGTCGGGGACAGGGTCGAGCAGTACTTC. The encoded protein is CASSQVGDRVEQYF.

At least ten counts were recorded for this clonotype. V gene TRBV5-1 combines with J gene TRBJ2-1, with a weak D call TRBD1 (6 bases). The germline CDR1 and CDR2 sequences are SGHRS and YFSETQ. There are 16 residues in the CDR3. Trimming took 4 bases from V and 2 from J, leaving 16 bases between them. CDR3 DNA sequence: TGCGCCAGCAGCCCCCCGGGGACAAGTCCCTACAATGAGCAGTTCTTC. As protein: CASSPPGTSPYNEQFF.

This clonotype is categorized as medium-sized (0.01 to 0.1%). The V gene is TRBV15, the J gene TRBJ1-4; a possible D gene is TRBD1 (5 bases). V was pared by 3 bases and J by 7 bases, with 9 bases between. This CDR3 has 13 amino acids. The V gene's germline CDR1 is LNHNV and CDR2 YYDKDF (reference sequence). DNA of the CDR3: TGTGCCACCAGCAGTATGGGGGGTGAAAAACTGTTTTTT. Its translation: CATSSMGGEKLFF.

This clonotype occurred a few times. This chain connects TRBV2 to TRBJ2-7, with D tentatively TRBD1 (6 bases). Germline V gene data show CDR1 as SNHLY and CDR2 as FYNNEI. The CDR3 is 13 amino acids. The ends were cut back, 4 bases at V and 2 bases at J, with 9 bases in the middle. DNA for the CDR3: TGTGCCAGCAGTGGACAGGCCCCCTACGAGCAGTACTTC. Amino acid sequence: CASSGQAPYEQYF. The complete variable domain, with remaining parts taken from reference TRBV2 and TRBJ2-7, reads EPEVTQTPSHQVTQMGQEVILRCVPISNHLYFYWYRQILGQKVEFLVSFYNNEISEKSEIFDDQFSVERPDGSNFTLKIRSTKLEDSAMYFCASSGQAPYEQYFGPGTRLTVT.

This clonotype was observed many times. This rearrangement joins TRBV5-4 to TRBJ2-2; the match to TRBD2 covers 14 bases. Trimming removed 2 bases from V and 5 bases from J; junction bases left unmatched: 5. This CDR3 comprises 17 residues. Germline-derived CDR1 and CDR2 are SGHNT and YYREEE (reference sequence). The CDR3 region is CASSFPGLAGATGELFF. CDR3 in DNA: TGTGCCAGCAGCTTCCCGGGACTAGCGGGAGCTACCGGGGAGCTGTTTTTT.

This clonotype showed up many times. The chain combines TRBV20-1 with TRBJ1-5; tentative D call: TRBD1 (6 bases). V shed 0 bases and J shed 2 bases, with 14 bases lying between them. The CDR3 extends over 16 amino acids. Germline CDR1 and CDR2: DFQATT and SNEGSKA (reference sequence). Here the CDR3 reads CSAREQGLGGNQPQHF. Here the CDR3 DNA reads TGCAGTGCTAGAGAACAGGGATTAGGGGGCAATCAGCCCCAGCATTTT.

In its sample, this clonotype was seen many times. The genes are TRBV5-1 and TRBJ2-1; D is perhaps TRBD2 (6 bases). Germline CDR1 and CDR2: SGHRS and YFSETQ. The CDR3 is 16 amino acids. V was clipped by 4 bases and J by 3 bases, with 17 bases between them. CDR3 amino acids: CASSPVGRDNYNEQFF. In DNA, the CDR3 is TGCGCCAGCAGCCCGGTAGGGCGGGATAACTACAATGAGCAGTTCTTC.

Many counts were recorded for this clonotype. The chain joins TRBV6-5 to TRBJ2-7; D is possibly TRBD1 or TRBD2 (5 bases each). Between the trimmed V and J ends, which lost 4 bases and 3 bases, there was a span of 13 bases. This CDR3 is built from 14 residues. Germline CDR1 reads MNHEY; CDR2 reads SVGAGI. The CDR3 nucleotides read TGTGCCAGCAGTTCGGGGCTGCCAGGCTACGAGCAGTACTTC. It codes for CASSSGLPGYEQYF.

This clonotype was counted at least ten times. J is TRBJ2-7 and V is TRBV25-1, with 8 nucleotides matching TRBD1. Germline V lookup: CDR1 MGHDK, CDR2 SYGVNS. The length of the CDR3 is 15 residues. J lost 0 bases, V lost 5 bases, and 6 bases had no gene match. For the CDR3, the DNA is TGTGCCAGCAGTCAGGTGGGGACAGGCTCCTACGAGCAGTACTTC. Amino acid sequence: CASSQVGTGSYEQYF.

Ten or more counts support this clonotype. The rearrangement uses TRBV30 and TRBJ2-1; 14 positions agree with TRBD2. This CDR3 contains 15 residues. Germline values: CDR1 GTSNPN, CDR2 SVGIG (reference sequence). V lost 3 bases, J lost 8 bases, and 6 bases stayed unmatched. The CDR3 DNA sequence: TGTGCCTGGAGGAGACTAGCGGGAGGGTGGGATGAGCAGTTCTTC. Amino acids: CAWRRLAGGWDEQFF.

Many counts were recorded for this clonotype. This chain uses TRBV2 with TRBJ1-1; D is ambiguous. V shed 5 bases and J shed 9 bases, with 31 bases lying between them. CDR1 is SNHLY and CDR2 is FYNNEI in the germline V gene. The CDR3 loop spans 18 amino acids. The CDR3 region has the DNA TGTGCCAGCAGTAAAAAACAAGCGGGATCGATAATGTCGGAGAAAGCTTTCTTT. It codes for CASSKKQAGSIMSEKAFF. The variable domain in full, with the rest retrieved from reference TRBV2 and TRBJ1-1, is EPEVTQTPSHQVTQMGQEVILRCVPISNHLYFYWYRQILGQKVEFLVSFYNNEISEKSEIFDDQFSVERPDGSNFTLKIRSTKLEDSAMYFCASSKKQAGSIMSEKAFFGQGTRLTVV.

This clonotype was seen many times. The rearrangement joins TRBV11-2 to TRBJ2-7; 7 positions match TRBD2. Looked up from germline, CDR1 is SGHAT and CDR2 is FQNNGV. The CDR3 contains 15 residues. The V and J ends lost 2 bases and 0 bases, in that order; junction bases with no gene match: 4. CDR3 DNA sequence: TGTGCCAGCAGCTTAAACAGCGGGACCTCCTACGAGCAGTACTTC. Protein: CASSLNSGTSYEQYF.